Listed below are T cell receptor delta chains from one sample, sequenced in a study of gamma-delta chains in newborns, infants, children. TCRdb reanalyzed the reads using CATT. Counted here are roughly 14,000 delta-chain clones, roughly 7.3% occurring once; the ten biggest clones make up around 24%. The sequencing input was blood. These receptors originate from a child who was a newborn, infant or young child, either healthy, febrile or measles-vaccinated (not recorded which). The CDR3 runs from the conserved cysteine through the conserved F or W. Each record gives: clone size, D gene, J gene, CDR3 length, V gene, CDR3 protein, CDR3 DNA. D genes are given only for firm matches. Clone size is shown for a subset of rows, as once, few, many or a class of expanded clone.

size: many
D: TRDD3
J: TRDJ3
length: 20
V: TRDV2
CDR3: CACDKVLGDTRSWDTRQMFF
DNA: TGTGCCTGTGACAAAGTACTGGGGGATACGAGGTCCTGGGACACCCGACAGATGTTTTTC

size: medium-sized
D: TRDD3
J: TRDJ3
length: 19
V: TRDV2
CDR3: CACDTVLGKSSWDTRQMFF
DNA: TGTGCCTGTGACACCGTACTGGGGAAGAGCTCCTGGGACACCCGACAGATGTTTTTC

size: many
D: TRDD3
J: TRDJ2
length: 18
V: TRDV2
CDR3: CACDSVLGASSLTAQLFF
DNA: TGTGCCTGTGACTCCGTACTGGGGGCCTCCTCTTTGACAGCACAACTCTTCTTT

size: few
D: TRDD3
J: TRDJ3
length: 18
V: TRDV2
CDR3: CACDLLGDKSWDTRQMFF
DNA: TGTGCCTGTGACCTACTGGGGGATAAGTCCTGGGACACCCGACAGATGTTTTTC

size: .
D: TRDD3
J: TRDJ3
length: 19
V: TRDV2
CDR3: CACDTWGIQGAWDTRQMFF
DNA: TGTGCCTGCGACACCTGGGGGATACAGGGCGCCTGGGACACCCGACAGATGTTTTTC

size: many
D: TRDD2
J: TRDJ3
length: 19
V: TRDV2
CDR3: CACDTGGSYSSWDTRQMFF
DNA: TGTGCCTGTGACACCGGAGGTTCCTACAGCTCCTGGGACACCCGACAGATGTTTTTC

size: few
D: TRDD3
J: TRDJ1
length: 15
V: TRDV2
CDR3: CACDSWGNGNDKLIF
DNA: TGTGCCTGTGACTCCTGGGGGAACGGGAACGATAAACTCATCTTT

size: few
D: TRDD3
J: TRDJ3
length: 18
V: TRDV2
CDR3: CACDVLGDTKWDTRQMFF
DNA: TGTGCCTGTGACGTACTGGGGGATACGAAATGGGACACCCGACAGATGTTTTTC

size: .
D: TRDD3
J: TRDJ3
length: 19
V: TRDV2
CDR3: CACDTLWGIDPWDTRQMFF
DNA: TGTGCCTGTGACACCCTCTGGGGGATAGATCCCTGGGACACCCGACAGATGTTTTTC

size: .
D: TRDD3
J: TRDJ3
length: 17
V: TRDV2
CDR3: CACDTVWGPWDTRQMFF
DNA: TGTGCCTGCGACACCGTCTGGGGGCCCTGGGACACCCGACAGATGTTTTTC

size: many
D: .
J: TRDJ2
length: 14
V: TRDV2
CDR3: CACDSLLLTAQLFF
DNA: TGTGCCTGTGATTCCTTACTGTTGACAGCACAACTCTTCTTT

size: many
D: TRDD3
J: TRDJ3
length: 18
V: TRAV29/DV5
CDR3: CAASVLGDRSWDTRQMFF
DNA: TGTGCAGCAAGCGTACTGGGGGATAGGTCCTGGGACACCCGACAGATGTTTTTC

size: .
D: TRDD3
J: TRDJ3
length: 21
V: TRDV2
CDR3: CACVPLVLGDTSSWDTRQIFF
DNA: TGTGCCTGTGTGCCCCTCGTACTGGGGGATACCAGCTCCTGGGACACCCGACAGATTTTTTTC

size: .
D: TRDD3
J: TRDJ3
length: 18
V: TRDV2
CDR3: CACDILGDASWDTRQMFF
DNA: TGTGCCTGTGACATTTTGGGGGATGCCTCCTGGGACACCCGACAGATGTTTTTC

size: .
D: TRDD3
J: TRDJ3
length: 17
V: TRDV2
CDR3: CACDILGDRRDTRQMFF
DNA: TGTGCCTGTGACATACTGGGGGATCGGCGGGACACCCGACAGATGTTTTTC

size: few
D: TRDD3
J: TRDJ3
length: 17
V: TRDV2
CDR3: CACDLLGDTWDTRQMFF
DNA: TGTGCCTGCGATTTACTGGGGGATACCTGGGACACCCGACAGATGTTTTTC

size: .
D: TRDD3
J: TRDJ3
length: 20
V: TRDV2
CDR3: CACGTYWGIRFSWDTRQMFF
DNA: TGTGCCTGTGGCACCTACTGGGGGATACGCTTCTCCTGGGACACCCGACAGATGTTTTTC

size: .
D: TRDD3
J: TRDJ3
length: 18
V: TRDV2
CDR3: CACDTVLGTNWDTRQMFF
DNA: TGTGCCTGTGACACGGTACTGGGGACTAACTGGGACACCCGACAGATGTTTTTC

size: few
D: TRDD3
J: TRDJ3
length: 18
V: TRDV2
CDR3: CACDVLGRVSWDTRQMFF
DNA: TGTGCCTGTGACGTACTGGGGAGAGTCTCCTGGGACACCCGACAGATGTTTTTC

size: few
D: TRDD3
J: TRDJ3
length: 19
V: TRDV2
CDR3: CACDYWGIQSSWDTRQMFF
DNA: TGTGCCTGTGACTACTGGGGGATACAAAGCTCCTGGGACACCCGACAGATGTTTTTC

size: .
D: TRDD3
J: TRDJ3
length: 18
V: TRDV2
CDR3: CARDTGGYASWDTRQMFF
DNA: TGTGCCCGTGACACTGGGGGGTACGCTTCCTGGGACACCCGACAGATGTTTTTC

size: few
D: TRDD3
J: TRDJ2
length: 13
V: TRDV3
CDR3: CAFVLGDTAQLFF
DNA: TGTGCCTTTGTACTGGGGGATACAGCACAACTCTTCTTT

size: few
D: TRDD3
J: TRDJ3
length: 19
V: TRDV2
CDR3: CACDRVGDKTTWDTRQMFF
DNA: TGTGCCTGTGACCGGGTGGGGGATAAAACGACCTGGGACACCCGACAGATGTTTTTC

size: .
D: TRDD3
J: TRDJ3
length: 19
V: TRDV2
CDR3: CACDTLLGANSWDTRQMFF
DNA: TGTGCCTGTGACACTTTACTGGGGGCCAACTCCTGGGACACCCGACAGATGTTTTTC

size: .
D: .
J: TRDJ3
length: 20
V: TRDV2
CDR3: CACDTVSWGPRSWDTRQMFF
DNA: TGTGCCTGTGACACCGTCTCCTGGGGACCCCGCTCCTGGGACACCCGACAGATGTTTTTC

size: .
D: TRDD3
J: TRDJ3
length: 20
V: TRDV2
CDR3: CACDSYWGIRSSWDTRQMFF
DNA: TGTGCCTGTGACTCCTACTGGGGGATACGGAGCTCCTGGGACACCCGACAGATGTTTTTC

size: .
D: .
J: TRDJ3
length: 18
V: TRDV2
CDR3: CACDTAGGPSWDTRQMFF
DNA: TGTGCCTGTGACACCGCCGGGGGACCCTCCTGGGACACCCGACAGATGTTTTTC

size: few
D: .
J: TRDJ3
length: 18
V: TRDV2
CDR3: CACDSIQGSSWDTRQMFF
DNA: TGTGCCTGTGACAGTATCCAGGGGAGCTCCTGGGACACCCGACAGATGTTTTTC

size: .
D: TRDD3
J: TRDJ3
length: 20
V: TRDV2
CDR3: CACDAVLGDRSSWDTRQMFF
DNA: TGTGCCTGTGACGCCGTACTGGGGGATAGAAGCTCCTGGGACACCCGACAGATGTTTTTC

size: many
D: TRDD3
J: TRDJ1
length: 16
V: TRDV2
CDR3: CACDTVGDRIRDKLIF
DNA: TGTGCCTGTGACACCGTGGGGGATAGAATCCGAGATAAACTCATCTTT

size: .
D: .
J: TRDJ3
length: 19
V: TRDV2
CDR3: CACDTVLLGTSWDTRQMFF
DNA: TGTGCCTGTGACACCGTCCTACTGGGGACCTCCTGGGACACCCGACAGATGTTTTTC

size: few
D: TRDD3
J: TRDJ3
length: 21
V: TRDV2
CDR3: CACDSNWGSRPSSWDTRQMFF
DNA: TGTGCCTGTGACTCCAACTGGGGGTCCCGCCCTAGCTCCTGGGACACCCGACAGATGTTTTTC

size: many
D: .
J: TRDJ1
length: 12
V: TRDV2
CDR3: CACDWYTDKLIF
DNA: TGTGCCTGTGACTGGTACACCGATAAACTCATCTTT

size: few
D: TRDD3
J: TRDJ3
length: 19
V: TRDV2
CDR3: CACDSLLGDPSWDTRQTFF
DNA: TGTGCCTGTGACTCCCTACTGGGGGACCCCTCCTGGGACACCCGACAGACGTTTTTC

size: .
D: TRDD3
J: TRDJ3
length: 17
V: TRDV2
CDR3: CACDTTGGYWDTRQMFF
DNA: TGTGCCTGTGACACTACTGGGGGATATTGGGACACCCGACAGATGTTTTTC

size: few
D: TRDD3
J: TRDJ3
length: 20
V: TRDV2
CDR3: CACDTPFTGGYSWDTRQMFF
DNA: TGTGCCTGTGACACTCCTTTTACTGGGGGATACTCCTGGGACACCCGACAGATGTTTTTC

size: medium-sized
D: TRDD3
J: TRDJ1
length: 17
V: TRDV2
CDR3: CACDILGDKWGADKLIF
DNA: TGTGCCTGTGACATACTGGGGGATAAGTGGGGCGCCGATAAACTCATCTTT